One and the same sample provided the 4 T cell receptor beta chains below, sequenced in a study of T-cell reconstitution after alpha-beta-depleted transplantation in children. Molecular barcoding with unique molecular identifiers was used for the TCRbeta library. Each CDR3 protein gets one entry after TCRdb re-called the PCR reads with MiXCR. Among hundreds of thousands of distinct CDR3 sequences listed, around 15% were seen once. This specimen consisted of PBMCs, mostly from graft donor cells, obtained 360 days after TCRalphabeta/CD19-depleted stem cell transplant. These receptors all come from a boy in the first two years of life who had a stem cell transplant for Wiskott-Aldrich syndrome, so the T cells may come from the graft donor.

This chain links TRBV7-6 with TRBJ2-7, with D perhaps matching TRBD1 (6 bases). The germline V gene encodes CDR1 SGHVS and CDR2 FNYEAQ. The CDR3 consists of 12 residues. Between the trimmed V and J ends, which lost 5 bases and 2 bases, there was a span of 7 bases. CDR3 amino acids: CASSTGTYEQYF. DNA of the CDR3: TGTGCCAGCAGCACAGGGACCTACGAGCAGTACTTC.

This clonotype was recorded a few times. This chain links TRBV20-1 with TRBJ2-1; 7 nucleotides match TRBD2. The CDR3 has 12 amino acids. Germline assignment: CDR1 DFQATT and CDR2 SNEGSKA (reference sequence). Trimming took 3 bases from V and 5 from J; bases not matched to a gene: 1. The CDR3 nucleotides read TGCAGTGCTAGCCTAGCGGACAATGAGCAGTTCTTC. Its translation is CSASLADNEQFF.

The chain joins TRBV2 to TRBJ2-3; perhaps TRBD2 as D (5 bases). CDR3 length equals 10 residues. The germline gives CDR1 SNHLY, CDR2 FYNNEI. The germline V and J ends were trimmed by 8 bases and 8 bases, with 8 bases remaining between them. CDR3: CASWSGTQYF. The CDR3, as DNA: TGTGCCAGCTGGAGCGGTACGCAGTATTTT.

The chain combines TRBV2 with TRBJ2-7; D is uncertain. Trimming took 10 bases from V and 0 from J, leaving 16 bases between them. The CDR3 length is 14 residues. Germline CDR1 reads SNHLY; CDR2 reads FYNNEI. DNA of the CDR3: TGTGCCATCAGCAGTCCACTGAGCTCCTACGAGCAGTACTTC. As protein: CAISSPLSSYEQYF.